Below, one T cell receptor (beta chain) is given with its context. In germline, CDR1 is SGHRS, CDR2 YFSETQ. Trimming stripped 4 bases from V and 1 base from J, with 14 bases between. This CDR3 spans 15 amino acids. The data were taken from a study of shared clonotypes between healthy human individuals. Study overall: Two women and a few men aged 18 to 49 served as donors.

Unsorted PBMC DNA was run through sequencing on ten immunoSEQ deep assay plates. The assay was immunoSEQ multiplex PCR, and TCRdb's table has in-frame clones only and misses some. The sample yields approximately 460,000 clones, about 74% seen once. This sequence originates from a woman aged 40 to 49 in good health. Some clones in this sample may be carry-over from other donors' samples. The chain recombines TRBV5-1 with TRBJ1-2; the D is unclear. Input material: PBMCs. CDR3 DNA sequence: TGCGCCAGCAGCCCAGAAGTGGGATTTAACTATGGCTACACCTTC. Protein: CASSPEVGFNYGYTF.